This passage covers 26 T cell receptor beta chains from one sample sequenced in a study of identical twins (dated by TCRdb to about 2016). The library was prepared using 5' RACE. TCRdb records Illumina HiSeq 2000 as the sequencer. TCRdb's own reprocessing of the public reads used fastp at Q25 and MiXCR and kept productive beta chains. Rows matching on CDR3 protein sequence are summarized as one entry with the most common DNA and genes. The sample contains approximately 260,000 distinct CDR3 sequences, around an eighth of them found a single time. About 9% of the sample comes from the top ten. The source material was memory (CD45RO+) T cells sorted from blood. This specimen's cell subset or site label, per the study, means: CD45RO+ enriched T cells. Every receptor here comes from a woman aged 18-30 years in good health.

The rearrangement links TRBV19 to TRBJ2-7; possible D gene TRBD2, 6 bases. Trimming pared 3 bases from V and 2 bases from J, leaving 11 bases between. The germline CDR1 and CDR2 sequences are LNHDA and SQIVND (reference sequence). The CDR3 is 14 amino acids. The CDR3 nucleotides are TGTGCCAGTAGTATTAGGAGGGGACCCTACGAGCAGTACTTC. Protein: CASSIRRGPYEQYF.

At least ten counts were recorded for this clonotype. The V call is TRBV12-3 or TRBV12-4, the J call TRBJ1-4; no clear D. V gave up 2 bases and J gave up 8 bases, with 15 bases separating them. The CDR3 spans 15 residues. The CDR3, as DNA: TGTGCCAGCAGTTTAAGGAACGGCGGGTCCGAAAAACTGTTTTTT. Protein: CASSLRNGGSEKLFF.

This clonotype was picked up a small number of times. This sequence joins TRBV5-1 and TRBJ2-1, with 9 bases that match TRBD2. The CDR3 extends over 15 amino acids. The germline V gene encodes CDR1 SGHRS and CDR2 YFSETQ. The junction had 6 bases not matched to a gene; V was cut back by 4 bases and J by 4 bases. Here the CDR3 DNA reads TGCGCCAGCAGCCCCCGACTAGCGGCTTACAATGAGCAGTTCTTC. It yields the protein CASSPRLAAYNEQFF. Full variable domain (remainder filled in from reference TRBV5-1 and TRBJ2-1): KAGVTQTPRYLIKTRGQQVTLSCSPISGHRSVSWYQQTPGQGLQFLFEYFSETQRNKGNFPGRFSGRQFSNSRSEMNVSTLELGDSALYLCASSPRLAAYNEQFFGPGTRLTVL.

This clonotype was counted only a few times. This rearrangement joins TRBV6-2 or TRBV6-3 to TRBJ2-7, with D possibly TRBD1 on 6 matching bases. Germline V gene lookup returns CDR1 MNHEY and CDR2 SVGEGT. The CDR3 consists of 14 residues. V was pared by 7 bases and J by 4 bases, with 17 bases between. CDR3 region: CASNRIGTPYEQYF. The CDR3 coding sequence is TGTGCCAGCAATCGAATAGGGACACCTTACGAGCAGTACTTC.

The table lists this clonotype with a few counts. The genes are TRBV3-1 and TRBJ2-5, with 12 bases that match TRBD2. The germline V gene has CDR1 LGHDT and CDR2 YNNKEL (reference sequence). The CDR3 sequence is 16 residues long. The J segment lost 5 bases and the V segment lost 0 bases, leaving 4 bases of the junction unmatched. The CDR3 region is CASSQDWTSGVETQYF. The CDR3 region has the DNA TGTGCCAGCAGCCAAGATTGGACTAGCGGGGTGGAGACCCAGTACTTC.

This clonotype has just a few counts. The chain couples TRBV9 to TRBJ2-7, with D perhaps matching TRBD1 (6 bases). V lost 3 bases, J lost 3 bases, and 13 bases lay in between. Germline values: CDR1 SGDLS, CDR2 YYNGEE. The CDR3 is 14 amino acids. The CDR3 coding sequence is TGTGCCAGCAGCGCGGGTACAGGGTTCTACGAGCAGTACTTC. It encodes CASSAGTGFYEQYF. Full variable domain (outside the CDR3, taken from reference TRBV9 and TRBJ2-7): DSGVTQTPKHLITATGQRVTLRCSPRSGDLSVYWYQQSLDQGLQFLIQYYNGEERAKGNILERFSAQQFPDLHSELNLSSLELGDSALYFCASSAGTGFYEQYFGPGTRLTVT.

This clonotype was picked up a small number of times. The rearrangement uses TRBV2 and TRBJ1-2, with 10 bases identical to TRBD1. CDR1 is SNHLY and CDR2 is FYNNEI in the germline V gene. Trimming removed 5 bases from V and 1 base from J; junction bases left unmatched: 13. The CDR3 is made up of 18 amino acids. CDR3 sequence (DNA): TGTGCCAGCAGTCTAAATCCGGGACAGGGGCCCGATAACTATGGCTACACCTTC. This codes for CASSLNPGQGPDNYGYTF.

This clonotype was seen a few times. The chain uses TRBV10-3 and TRBJ1-1, with a possible D match to TRBD1 (6 bases). Per the germline V gene, CDR1 is ENHRY and CDR2 is SYGVKD. This CDR3 is built from 13 residues. The V and J ends lost 10 bases and 1 base respectively, with 13 bases between them. For the CDR3, the DNA is TGTGCCACCGGACAGCAGGGGAACACTGAAGCTTTCTTT. Amino acids: CATGQQGNTEAFF.

The sample holds a few counts of this clonotype. This chain joins TRBV20-1 and TRBJ1-5; D gene unclear. This CDR3 has 15 amino acids. Germline-derived CDR1 and CDR2 are DFQATT and SNEGSKA (reference sequence). Trimming took off 4 bases at V and 0 bases at J, with 13 bases between the two ends. In nucleotides, the CDR3 is TGCAGTGCTACACCGGGAAGTTTTAGCAATCAGCCCCAGCATTTT. This translates into CSATPGSFSNQPQHF.

Only a few counts were recorded for this clonotype. The chain joins TRBV10-3 to TRBJ2-2, with 7 bases lining up with TRBD1. The ends lost 10 bases at V and 3 bases at J; junction bases unmatched: 8. The CDR3 runs to 14 residues. Germline V lookup: CDR1 ENHRY, CDR2 SYGVKD. CDR3 in amino acids: CASRQGLDTGELFF. CDR3 DNA: TGTGCCAGTCGACAGGGCTTGGACACCGGGGAGCTGTTTTTT.

This clonotype was seen more than once but under ten times. The rearrangement joins TRBV10-3 to TRBJ1-6; the D is unclear. CDR3 length: 14 residues. Germline V gene lookup returns CDR1 ENHRY and CDR2 SYGVKD. The V end was cut by 10 bases, the J end by 2 bases, with 12 bases between. The CDR3 DNA reads TGTGCCACCCGGGGAGTTACCTATAATTCACCCCTCCACTTT. Amino acids: CATRGVTYNSPLHF.

This clonotype was detected a few times. V gene TRBV10-3 combines with J gene TRBJ2-5, with 12 nucleotides matching TRBD2. Germline CDR1 and CDR2: ENHRY and SYGVKD. With 0 bases clipped from V and 5 bases from J, the junction kept 10 bases outside the gene matches. CDR3 length: 18 residues. The CDR3 bases are TGTGCCATCAGTGAGTCCGCTAGCGGGAGGGCCCTCTGGGAGACCCAGTACTTC. Translation gives CAISESASGRALWETQYF.

The CDR3 nucleotides are TGCGCCAGCAGCTTGGCGGACTACCTGCAAGAGACCCAGTACTTC. Translation: CASSLADYLQETQYF. V and J are TRBV5-1 and TRBJ2-5; D perhaps matches TRBD2 (6 bases). The CDR3 is 15 amino acids. Germline V CDR1 and CDR2: SGHRS, YFSETQ. Trimming pared 0 bases from V and 2 bases from J, leaving 11 bases between. Combining the CDR3 with reference TRBV5-1 and TRBJ2-5 gives the whole variable domain KAGVTQTPRYLIKTRGQQVTLSCSPISGHRSVSWYQQTPGQGLQFLFEYFSETQRNKGNFPGRFSGRQFSNSRSEMNVSTLELGDSALYLCASSLADYLQETQYFGPGTRLLVL.

This clonotype was recorded a few times. The rearrangement uses TRBV6-2 or TRBV6-3 and TRBJ2-7; D not resolved. CDR1 MNHEY and CDR2 SVGEGT come from the germline V gene. V gave up 5 bases and J gave up 0 bases, with 11 bases separating them. This CDR3 has 14 residues. CDR3 sequence reads: CASSIVGHSYEQYF. The DNA for the CDR3 is TGTGCCAGCAGTATCGTGGGCCACTCCTACGAGCAGTACTTC.

This clonotype was found a few times. The V gene is TRBV11-2, the J gene TRBJ2-3; D is unclear. V lost 8 bases and J 4 bases, leaving 10 bases between the germline ends. This CDR3 spans 12 amino acids. The germline V gene has CDR1 SGHAT and CDR2 FQNNGV. The CDR3 here is CASGMSADTQYF. The CDR3 coding sequence is TGTGCCAGCGGGATGTCCGCAGATACGCAGTATTTT.

This chain joins TRBV6-5 and TRBJ2-2, with D unresolved. The CDR3 runs to 16 residues. Germline V gene lookup returns CDR1 MNHEY and CDR2 SVGAGI. V lost 0 bases to trimming and J lost 1 base, with 9 bases between them. The CDR3 is CASSYSMFLNTGELFF. CDR3 DNA: TGTGCCAGCAGTTACTCGATGTTTCTGAACACCGGGGAGCTGTTTTTT.

This clonotype occurred a few times. The chain employs TRBV29-1 and TRBJ2-3; D not resolved. Germline CDR1 reads SQVTM; CDR2 reads ANQGSEA. Deletions cut 6 bases from V and 6 bases from J, with 7 bases between. This CDR3 spans 10 amino acids. The CDR3 DNA is TGCAGCGTAGCCGGGGATACGCAGTATTTT. Its protein product is CSVAGDTQYF.

The chain is built from TRBV5-1 and TRBJ1-2; D not resolved. V was cut by 4 bases and J by 5 bases, with 18 bases left in between. This CDR3 region has 15 residues. The germline gives CDR1 SGHRS, CDR2 YFSETQ. CDR3 sequence: CASSEAPQEQYGYTF. As DNA, the CDR3 is TGCGCCAGCAGCGAAGCTCCCCAGGAACAATATGGCTACACCTTC.

This clonotype was counted ten times or more. This chain joins TRBV2 and TRBJ2-2, with no clear D. V lost 5 bases to trimming and J lost 3 bases, with 10 bases between them. The V gene's germline CDR1 is SNHLY and CDR2 FYNNEI. This CDR3 has 14 amino acids. CDR3 sequence (DNA): TGTGCCAGCAGTTACCGTTGGGACACCGGGGAGCTGTTTTTT. Amino acid sequence: CASSYRWDTGELFF.

This clonotype was seen many times. The chain uses TRBV3-1 and TRBJ1-1; D uncertain. Looked up from germline, CDR1 is LGHDT and CDR2 is YNNKEL (reference sequence). The CDR3 loop spans 14 amino acids. Trimming took 3 bases from V and 8 from J, leaving 16 bases between them. CDR3 nucleotides: TGTGCCAGCAGCCAGACCTTGACTGCCAAGGAAGCTTTCTTT. Protein product: CASSQTLTAKEAFF.

This clonotype was detected only a few times. The CDR3 nucleotides read TGTGCCAGCAGGGGGCGAGGGATGGAGTATGGCTACACCTTC. Encoded protein: CASRGRGMEYGYTF. The chain couples TRBV2 to TRBJ1-2; D possibly corresponds to TRBD1 (5 bases). The CDR3 extends over 14 amino acids. CDR1 and CDR2 (germline): SNHLY, FYNNEI. The ends were cut back, 6 bases at V and 5 bases at J, with 16 bases in the middle.

There are a few counts of this clonotype. The rearrangement links TRBV2 to TRBJ2-5, with 8 bases aligning to TRBD2. The CDR3 is made up of 16 amino acids. The germline CDR1 and CDR2 sequences are SNHLY and FYNNEI. The V and J ends lost 8 bases and 4 bases, in that order; junction bases with no gene match: 15. For the CDR3, the DNA is TGTGCCAGCCAAGGGACAAACGGGAGGGTCGGAGAGACCCAGTACTTC. Translating it yields CASQGTNGRVGETQYF.

Only a few counts were recorded for this clonotype. CDR3 residues: CASSLEGFGTEAFF. CDR3 nucleotides: TGTGCCAGCAGCTTGGAGGGTTTCGGGACTGAAGCTTTCTTT. This chain joins TRBV5-5 and TRBJ1-1, with D uncertain. Trimming stripped 0 bases from V and 5 bases from J, with 11 bases between. Germline V gene data show CDR1 as SGHKS and CDR2 as YYEKEE (reference sequence). This CDR3 region has 14 residues.

This clonotype was observed a handful of times. The chain couples TRBV4-2 to TRBJ2-2, with TRBD2 identical over 8 bases. From germline, CDR1 is LGHNA and CDR2 YNFKEQ. The CDR3 covers 14 residues. The V segment lost 5 bases and the J segment 5 bases; nucleotides outside the gene matches: 4. The CDR3: CASSRTSLTGELFF. CDR3 nucleotide sequence: TGTGCCAGCAGCAGGACTAGCCTGACCGGGGAGCTGTTTTTT.

At least ten counts were recorded for this clonotype. The chain has TRBV12-3 or TRBV12-4 and TRBJ2-7, with unresolved D. The CDR3 loop spans 11 amino acids. The V gene lost 6 bases and the J gene lost 4 bases, with 7 bases spanning the gap. The CDR3 sequence is CASSRNYEQYF. CDR3 nucleotide sequence: TGTGCCAGCAGCCGGAATTACGAGCAGTACTTC.

In its sample, this clonotype was seen a few times. The J gene is TRBJ1-2, the V gene TRBV7-2; weak D call: TRBD1 (6 bases). V was trimmed by 0 bases and J by 6 bases, leaving 17 bases between them. This CDR3 spans 16 amino acids. Per the germline V gene, CDR1 is SGHTA and CDR2 is FQGNSA. In DNA form, the CDR3 reads TGTGCCAGCAGCTTAGCCCATGGACAGCCAAGAGATGGCTACACCTTC. Amino acids: CASSLAHGQPRDGYTF.